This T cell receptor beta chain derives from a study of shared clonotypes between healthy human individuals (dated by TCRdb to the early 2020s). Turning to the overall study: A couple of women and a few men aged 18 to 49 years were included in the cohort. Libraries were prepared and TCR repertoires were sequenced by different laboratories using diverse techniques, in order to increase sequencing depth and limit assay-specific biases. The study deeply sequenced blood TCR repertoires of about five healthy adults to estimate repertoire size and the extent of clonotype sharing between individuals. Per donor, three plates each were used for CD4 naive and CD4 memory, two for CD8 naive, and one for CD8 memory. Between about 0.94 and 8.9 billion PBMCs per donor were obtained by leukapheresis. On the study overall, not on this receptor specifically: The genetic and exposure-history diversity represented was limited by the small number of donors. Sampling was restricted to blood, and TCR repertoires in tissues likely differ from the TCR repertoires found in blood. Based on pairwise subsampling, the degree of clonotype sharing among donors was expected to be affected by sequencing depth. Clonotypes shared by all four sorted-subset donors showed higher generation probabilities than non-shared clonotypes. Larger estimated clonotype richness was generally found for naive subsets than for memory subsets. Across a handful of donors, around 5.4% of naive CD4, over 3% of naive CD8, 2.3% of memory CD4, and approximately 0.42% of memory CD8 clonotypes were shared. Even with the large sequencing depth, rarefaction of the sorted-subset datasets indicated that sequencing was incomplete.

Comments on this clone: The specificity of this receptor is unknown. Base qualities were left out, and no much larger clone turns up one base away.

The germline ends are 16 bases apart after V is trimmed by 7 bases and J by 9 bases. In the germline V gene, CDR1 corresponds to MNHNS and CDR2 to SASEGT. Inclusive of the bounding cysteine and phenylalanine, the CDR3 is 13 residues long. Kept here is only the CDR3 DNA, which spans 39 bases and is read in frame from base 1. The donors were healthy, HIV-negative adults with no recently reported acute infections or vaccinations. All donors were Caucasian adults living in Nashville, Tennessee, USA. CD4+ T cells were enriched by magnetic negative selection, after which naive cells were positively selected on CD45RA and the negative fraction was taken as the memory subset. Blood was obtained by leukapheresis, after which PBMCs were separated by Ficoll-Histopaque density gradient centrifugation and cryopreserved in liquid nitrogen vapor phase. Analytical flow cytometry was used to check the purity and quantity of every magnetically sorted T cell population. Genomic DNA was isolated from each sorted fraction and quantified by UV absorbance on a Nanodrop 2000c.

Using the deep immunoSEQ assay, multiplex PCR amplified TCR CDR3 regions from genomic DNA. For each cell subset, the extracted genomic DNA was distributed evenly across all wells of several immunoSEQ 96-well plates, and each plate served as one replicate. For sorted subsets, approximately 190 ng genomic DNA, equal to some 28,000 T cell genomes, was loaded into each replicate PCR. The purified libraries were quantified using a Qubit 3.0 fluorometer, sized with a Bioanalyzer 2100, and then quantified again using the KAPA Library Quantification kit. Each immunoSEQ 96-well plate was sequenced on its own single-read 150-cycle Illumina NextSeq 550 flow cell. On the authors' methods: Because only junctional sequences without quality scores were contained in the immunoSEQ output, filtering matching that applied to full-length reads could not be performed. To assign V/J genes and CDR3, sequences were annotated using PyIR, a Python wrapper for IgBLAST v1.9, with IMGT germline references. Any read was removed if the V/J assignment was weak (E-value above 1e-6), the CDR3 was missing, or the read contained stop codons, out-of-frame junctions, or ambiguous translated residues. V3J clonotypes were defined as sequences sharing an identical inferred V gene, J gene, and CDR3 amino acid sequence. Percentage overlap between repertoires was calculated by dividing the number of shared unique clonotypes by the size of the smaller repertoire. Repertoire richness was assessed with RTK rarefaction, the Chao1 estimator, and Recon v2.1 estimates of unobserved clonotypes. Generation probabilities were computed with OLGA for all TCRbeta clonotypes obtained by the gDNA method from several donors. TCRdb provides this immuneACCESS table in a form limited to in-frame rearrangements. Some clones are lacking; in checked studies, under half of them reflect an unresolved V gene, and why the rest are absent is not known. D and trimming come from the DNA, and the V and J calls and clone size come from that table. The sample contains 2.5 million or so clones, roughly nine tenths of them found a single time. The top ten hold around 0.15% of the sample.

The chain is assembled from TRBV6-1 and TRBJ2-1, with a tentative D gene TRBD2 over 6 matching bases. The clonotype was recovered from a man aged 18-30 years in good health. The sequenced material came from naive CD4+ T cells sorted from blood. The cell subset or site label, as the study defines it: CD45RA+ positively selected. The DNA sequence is TGTGCCAGCACTTCCCTAGCGCGTAGTGAGCAGTTCTTC. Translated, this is CASTSLARSEQFF.